The 4 T cell receptor beta chains below all came from one sample that was sequenced in a study of T-cell memory formation after mild COVID-19. TCRdb itself ran the 5' RACE reads through MiXCR, one entry per CDR3 protein. The table shows about 470,000 distinct CDR3 sequences, with more than 20% occurring only once. The sequenced sample consisted of PBMCs or a T cell subset sorted from them (not recorded which). Receptors were obtained from an adult woman who had mild COVID-19 (a few samples of this study predate the infection). Cell type and time point are not known.

This clonotype was observed a few times. This chain joins TRBV10-3 and TRBJ2-1; D is uncertain. Germline V lookup: CDR1 ENHRY, CDR2 SYGVKD. This CDR3 is 15 amino acids long. Trimming pared 0 bases from V and 4 bases from J, leaving 10 bases between. The CDR3 here is CAISESGAIYNEQFF. The CDR3 DNA reads TGTGCCATCAGTGAGTCAGGAGCCATATACAATGAGCAGTTCTTC.

Only a few counts were recorded for this clonotype. This CDR3 is CASSLDGGKGGEQFF. As DNA, the CDR3 is TGTGCCAGCAGCTTAGATGGCGGGAAGGGGGGTGAGCAGTTCTTC. V and J are TRBV7-9 and TRBJ2-1; either TRBD1 or TRBD2 may supply D (6 bases each). The CDR3 is 15 amino acids. Germline-derived CDR1 and CDR2 are SEHNR and FQNEAQ (reference sequence). Trimming shortened V by 1 base and J by 9 bases, and 16 bases separated the two germline ends.

The rearrangement uses TRBV11-2 and TRBJ2-7; perhaps TRBD2 as D (5 bases). The CDR3 loop spans 14 amino acids. V dropped 5 bases and J dropped 4 bases, with 15 bases sitting between them. CDR1 and CDR2 from the germline V gene are SGHAT and FQNNGV. The CDR3 region has the DNA TGTGCCAGCAGCGGTAAGGAGGCTCGGTACGAGCAGTACTTC. It yields the protein CASSGKEARYEQYF.

This clonotype was seen more than once but under ten times. The CDR3 loop reads CASSQDHTGGTEAFF. CDR3 sequence (DNA): TGTGCCAGCAGCCAAGATCACACAGGGGGCACTGAAGCTTTCTTT. This chain links TRBV14 with TRBJ1-1; the match to TRBD1 covers 8 bases. V dropped 0 bases and J dropped 4; count of bases not matched to a gene: 4. The germline gives CDR1 SGHDN, CDR2 FVKESK. The CDR3 is 15 amino acids. Using reference TRBV14 and TRBJ1-1 for the parts outside the CDR3, the full variable domain is EAGVTQFPSHSVIEKGQTVTLRCDPISGHDNLYWYRRVMGKEIKFLLHFVKESKQDESGMPNNRFLAERTGGTYSTLKVQPAELEDSGVYFCASSQDHTGGTEAFFGQGTRLTVV.